The rows below give T cell receptor beta chains drawn from one sample of a study of identical twins. A single record per CDR3 protein comes from TCRdb applying MiXCR to the 5' RACE reads. There are some 440,000 distinct CDR3 sequences in the sample; 20% to 25% occur only once, and roughly 2.8% lies in the top ten. These data also formed part of another study, on T cells expressing NK-cell markers.

Sequenced input: CD4+ T cells sorted from blood. The source is a woman between 18 and 29 years old in good health. Both conserved end residues are part of each CDR3. A D gene is named only where the DNA matches it firmly. A clone size is listed for some rows: how often the clone was seen (once, few, many), or a class if it is expanded.

cdr3_nt: TGTGCCATCAGTGAGTCGAAAGGGACTAGCGGGAGCCTCGTCGAGCAGTACTTC
cdr3_aa: CAISESKGTSGSLVEQYF
j_call: TRBJ2-7
v_call: TRBV10-3
clone_size: few
d_call: TRBD2

cdr3_nt: TGTGCCAGCAGCCTAACTGGACTTGGGGGTCAGCCCCAGCATTTT
cdr3_aa: CASSLTGLGGQPQHF
j_call: TRBJ1-5
v_call: TRBV6-1
clone_size: -
d_call: -

cdr3_nt: TGTGCCAGCAGCTTAATGGGGGATCCAGATACGCAGTATTTT
cdr3_aa: CASSLMGDPDTQYF
j_call: TRBJ2-3
v_call: TRBV7-3
clone_size: many
d_call: -

cdr3_nt: TGTGCCAGCAGCTCCCAGGGTCTTGAGCAGTTCTTC
cdr3_aa: CASSSQGLEQFF
j_call: TRBJ2-1
v_call: TRBV7-3
clone_size: -
d_call: -

cdr3_nt: TGTGCCAGCAGCCGTCCGGGTCCCGGCTACAATGAGCAGTTCTTC
cdr3_aa: CASSRPGPGYNEQFF
j_call: TRBJ2-1
v_call: TRBV25-1
clone_size: few
d_call: -

cdr3_nt: TGTGCCAGCAGCTTCGCAGGGGAGGACACTGAAGCTTTCTTT
cdr3_aa: CASSFAGEDTEAFF
j_call: TRBJ1-1
v_call: TRBV5-6
clone_size: -
d_call: -

cdr3_nt: TGTGCCAGCAGTTGGGGACTAGGAGCGCAAGATACGCAGTATTTT
cdr3_aa: CASSWGLGAQDTQYF
j_call: TRBJ2-3
v_call: TRBV12-3/TRBV12-4
clone_size: few
d_call: TRBD2

cdr3_nt: TGTGCCACCAGCAGCCTTATGGCTGAAGCTTTCTTT
cdr3_aa: CATSSLMAEAFF
j_call: TRBJ1-1
v_call: TRBV15
clone_size: few
d_call: -

cdr3_nt: TGTGCCAGCAGCACTGGACAGGACTATGGCTACACCTTC
cdr3_aa: CASSTGQDYGYTF
j_call: TRBJ1-2
v_call: TRBV2
clone_size: -
d_call: TRBD1

cdr3_nt: TGCGCCAGCAGCTTTTTTGGGCCCGGCACAGATACGCAGTATTTT
cdr3_aa: CASSFFGPGTDTQYF
j_call: TRBJ2-3
v_call: TRBV5-1
clone_size: once
d_call: -

cdr3_nt: TGTGCCATCAGCCCGACAGGCGACACGAATCAGCCCCAGCATTTT
cdr3_aa: CAISPTGDTNQPQHF
j_call: TRBJ1-5
v_call: TRBV10-3
clone_size: few
d_call: -

cdr3_nt: TGCAGCGTTGGCGGAACAGGGGGTTCAAACTATGGCTACACCTTC
cdr3_aa: CSVGGTGGSNYGYTF
j_call: TRBJ1-2
v_call: TRBV29-1
clone_size: few
d_call: TRBD1

cdr3_nt: TGCGCCAGCAGCCAGATGGTCGGGGATGGTGAAGCTTTCTTT
cdr3_aa: CASSQMVGDGEAFF
j_call: TRBJ1-1
v_call: TRBV4-3
clone_size: -
d_call: -

cdr3_nt: TGTGCCAGCAGTTTAGGGCCAGGAGAAGGGACCCAGTACTTC
cdr3_aa: CASSLGPGEGTQYF
j_call: TRBJ2-5
v_call: TRBV7-2
clone_size: few
d_call: -

cdr3_nt: TGTGCCAGCAGCCGGACAGGCCTCCAAGAGACCCAGTACTTC
cdr3_aa: CASSRTGLQETQYF
j_call: TRBJ2-5
v_call: TRBV5-5
clone_size: many
d_call: TRBD1

cdr3_nt: TGTGCCAGCAGCTTAAATGGTGATACGCAGTATTTT
cdr3_aa: CASSLNGDTQYF
j_call: TRBJ2-3
v_call: TRBV7-9
clone_size: many
d_call: -

cdr3_nt: TGTGCCAGTAGTATCAACAGGGACACTGAAGCTTTCTTT
cdr3_aa: CASSINRDTEAFF
j_call: TRBJ1-1
v_call: TRBV19
clone_size: -
d_call: -

cdr3_nt: TGTGCCAGCAGCCATAGGGGACAGGGTTTGAACACTGAAGCTTTCTTT
cdr3_aa: CASSHRGQGLNTEAFF
j_call: TRBJ1-1
v_call: TRBV12-3/TRBV12-4
clone_size: -
d_call: TRBD1

cdr3_nt: TGCGCCAGCAGCTCCAGGGGTGTCTACGAGCAGTACTTC
cdr3_aa: CASSSRGVYEQYF
j_call: TRBJ2-7
v_call: TRBV5-1
clone_size: few
d_call: -

cdr3_nt: TGCAGTGCTAGACCGGGGGGGGCTTATAGTAATTACAATGAGCAGTTCTTC
cdr3_aa: CSARPGGAYSNYNEQFF
j_call: TRBJ2-1
v_call: TRBV20-1
clone_size: -
d_call: TRBD2

cdr3_nt: TGCGCCAGCAGTTCAGACAACCTACTTACCTACGAGCAGTACTTC
cdr3_aa: CASSSDNLLTYEQYF
j_call: TRBJ2-7
v_call: TRBV5-1
clone_size: many
d_call: -

cdr3_nt: TGTGCCAGCAGCCAAACTAGGCGGGGGAGCTCCTACGAGCAGTACTTC
cdr3_aa: CASSQTRRGSSYEQYF
j_call: TRBJ2-7
v_call: TRBV14
clone_size: few
d_call: TRBD2

cdr3_nt: TGTGCCAGCGATAGGACTGGGACCACAGATACGCAGTATTTT
cdr3_aa: CASDRTGTTDTQYF
j_call: TRBJ2-3
v_call: TRBV2
clone_size: -
d_call: -

cdr3_nt: TGCGCCAGCAGCCAAGATGCCAGGGGTCGAGAGCAGTTCTTC
cdr3_aa: CASSQDARGREQFF
j_call: TRBJ2-1
v_call: TRBV4-3
clone_size: -
d_call: -

cdr3_nt: TGCAGTGCTACTTGGCACCAGGGGGCAGGTGAGCAGTTCTTC
cdr3_aa: CSATWHQGAGEQFF
j_call: TRBJ2-1
v_call: TRBV20-1
clone_size: -
d_call: TRBD1

cdr3_nt: TGTGCCAGCAGCTCAGCTAGCGGGAGGACCTACGAGCAGTACTTC
cdr3_aa: CASSSASGRTYEQYF
j_call: TRBJ2-7
v_call: TRBV7-2
clone_size: -
d_call: TRBD2

cdr3_nt: TGTGCCATTGGACAGGGGGCTGGCGGGGAGCTGTTTTTT
cdr3_aa: CAIGQGAGGELFF
j_call: TRBJ2-2
v_call: TRBV7-9
clone_size: -
d_call: TRBD1